The sequence of this T cell receptor (beta chain) was determined in a study of shared clonotypes between healthy human individuals (dated by TCRdb to the early 2020s). For the study in its entirety: A few men and a couple of women, aged 18 to 49 years, made up the cohort. To estimate repertoire size and how much clonotype sharing occurs between individuals, the study deeply sequenced the blood TCR repertoires of five healthy adults. To increase sequencing depth and limit assay-specific biases, TCR repertoire library preparation and sequencing were carried out by different laboratories using diverse techniques. Per donor, three plates each were used for CD4 naive and CD4 memory, two for CD8 naive, and one for CD8 memory. Between about 0.9 and 9 billion PBMCs per donor were obtained by leukapheresis. General study outcomes and caveats: Sharing across four donors was observed for about 5% of naive CD4, over 3% of naive CD8, over 2% of memory CD4, and less than 0.45% of memory CD8 clonotypes. Larger estimated clonotype richness was generally found for naive subsets than for memory subsets. Sampling was restricted to blood, and TCR repertoires in tissue are likely to differ from TCR repertoires in blood. The small number of donors limited the genetic and exposure-history diversity represented. Rarefaction of sorted-subset datasets indicated incomplete sequencing despite the large sequencing depth. Clonotypes shared by all four sorted-subset donors showed higher generation probabilities than non-shared clonotypes. Pairwise subsampling led to the expectation that sequencing depth would affect the degree of clonotype sharing among donors.

Clipping removes 1 base from V and 3 bases from J, with 1 as the unmatched junction base count. The CDR3 runs 15 amino acids, cysteine and phenylalanine included. This entry keeps only the CDR3 DNA: 45 bases, framed from base 1. The germline V gene yields LGHNA for CDR1 and YSLEER for CDR2. The donors were healthy, HIV-negative adults who had no recently reported acute infections or vaccinations. Only Caucasian adults living in Nashville, Tennessee, USA were represented among the donors. CD4+ T cells were enriched by magnetic negative selection; naive cells were then positively selected on CD45RA, and the negative fraction formed the memory subset. After blood collection by leukapheresis, PBMCs were isolated using Ficoll-Histopaque density gradient centrifugation and then cryopreserved in the vapor phase of liquid nitrogen. Analytical flow cytometry was used to check the purity and quantity of every magnetically sorted T cell population. Genomic DNA was isolated from each sorted fraction and quantified by UV absorbance on a Nanodrop 2000c.

Using the deep immunoSEQ assay, TCR CDR3 regions were amplified from genomic DNA by multiplex PCR. Extracted genomic DNA from each cell subset was distributed evenly across all wells of several immunoSEQ 96-well plates, and each plate was treated as a replicate. For sorted subsets, each replicate PCR was loaded with 150 to 250 ng genomic DNA, equivalent to approximately 33,000 T cell genomes. The purified libraries were quantified using a Qubit 3.0 fluorometer, sized with a Bioanalyzer 2100, and then quantified again using the KAPA Library Quantification kit. Every immunoSEQ 96-well plate was sequenced on a separate single-read 150-cycle Illumina NextSeq 550 flow cell. The source study handled its data this way. The immunoSEQ output contained only junctional sequences without quality scores, so filtering could not match that applied to full-length reads. To assign V/J genes and CDR3, sequences were annotated using PyIR, a Python wrapper for IgBLAST v1.9, with IMGT germline references. Reads were filtered out if the reads had weak V/J assignments (E-value above 1e-6), no CDR3, stop codons, out-of-frame junctions, or ambiguous translated residues. V3J clonotypes were defined by identical inferred V gene, J gene, and CDR3 amino acid sequence. Percentage overlap between repertoires was computed as shared unique clonotypes divided by the size of the smaller repertoire. Three approaches were used to assess repertoire richness: RTK rarefaction, the Chao1 estimator, and Recon v2.1 estimates of unobserved clonotypes. Generation probabilities were computed with OLGA for all TCRbeta clonotypes obtained by the gDNA method from a few donors. TCRdb limited this immuneACCESS table to in-frame rearrangements with V and J called. A share of clones is missing; checked studies link under half to unresolved V genes, and the rest is unexplained. V, J and clone size were drawn from that table, and D and trimming were deduced from the DNA. Across this sample there are about 2 million clones, with roughly 94% seen only once. The ten biggest clones cover 0.1% to 0.15% of the sample.

With respect to this clone: Its cognate antigen has yet to be identified. The record has no base qualities; no much larger clone is one base away. This specimen includes other DNA sequences encoding the same CDR3.

Here the chain combines TRBV4-3 and TRBJ2-1; TRBD1 agrees with 9 junctional bases. Sequenced input: naive CD4+ T cells sorted from blood. The cell subset or site tag for this specimen amounts to: CD45RA+ positively selected. This receptor was taken from a man in his late teens or twenties in good health. The bases read TGCGCCAGCAGCCAAGGACAGGGGGGCTACAATGAGCAGTTCTTC. The encoded protein is CASSQGQGGYNEQFF.